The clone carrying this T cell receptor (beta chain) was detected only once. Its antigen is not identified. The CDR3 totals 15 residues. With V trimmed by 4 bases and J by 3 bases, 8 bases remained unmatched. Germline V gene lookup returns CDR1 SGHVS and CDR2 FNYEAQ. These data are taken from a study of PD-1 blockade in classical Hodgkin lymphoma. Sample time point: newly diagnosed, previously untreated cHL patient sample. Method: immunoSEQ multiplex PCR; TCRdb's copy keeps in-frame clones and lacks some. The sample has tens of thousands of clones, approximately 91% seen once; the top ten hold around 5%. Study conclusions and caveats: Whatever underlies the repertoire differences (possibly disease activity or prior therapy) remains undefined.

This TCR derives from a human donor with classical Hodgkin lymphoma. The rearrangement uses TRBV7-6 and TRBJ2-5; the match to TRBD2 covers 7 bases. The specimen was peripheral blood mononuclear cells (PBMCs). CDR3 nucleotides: TGTGCCAGCAGCTGGGGCCCAACTAGCGAAGAGACCCAGTACTTC. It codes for CASSWGPTSEETQYF.